Described below is a single T cell receptor (beta chain) sequence and its context. Its antigen is as yet unknown. CDR1 is SNHLY and CDR2 is FYNNEI in the germline V gene. There are 13 residues in the CDR3. V shed 1 base and J shed 0 bases, with 3 bases lying between them. This sample stems from a study of cytomegalovirus exposure and HLA in healthy donors. Study background: Among the roughly 380 donors who were genotyped, 81% fell in the genetic ancestry cluster that is associated with self-reported Caucasian donors.

Findings and limits, study-wide: In a later analysis, a missense DCLRE1C variant was linked to TCR beta V- and J-gene trimming. Cytomegalovirus-associated TCR beta chains were listed, numbering some 170. Reportedly, a later analysis found an Asian-associated ancestry cluster had fewer N-insertions than the roughly 670-donor mean.

The PCR had 60 Vbeta and 13 Jbeta primers. Sequencing was performed with immunoSEQ multiplex PCR; in TCRdb, only in-frame clones are kept and a portion is missing. The sample table includes 30,000 to 40,000 clones. Sequenced material: PBMCs. The rearrangement uses TRBV2 and TRBJ1-1; D not resolved. This sequence originates from a human donor in good health. CDR3 sequence reads: CASSEELNTEAFF. The CDR3 DNA follows: TGTGCCAGCAGTGAAGAGCTGAACACTGAAGCTTTCTTT.